This entry is about one T cell receptor (beta chain). The data are from a study of Ad26.COV2.S vaccination and SARS-CoV-2 variants. The data were produced by immunoSEQ multiplex PCR, yet TCRdb's version contains in-frame clones alone and is incomplete. The sample records just over 350,000 clones, roughly 81% being singletons. Trimming removed 4 bases from V and 6 bases from J; junction bases left unmatched: 3. There are 13 residues in the CDR3. Germline assignment: CDR1 SGHRS and CDR2 YFSETQ. Treatment described: over 15 received Ad26.COV2.S at low or high dose, single or two shots; about 5 received placebo; per-sample allocation not given. Sampling occurred on day 63 after the first vaccine or placebo injection.

Sequenced here: peripheral blood, sampled in a trial of Ad26.COV2.S vaccine versus placebo. This receptor was identified in a person between 18 and 60 years old who received the Ad26.COV2.S COVID-19 vaccine or a placebo. V is TRBV5-1 and J is TRBJ1-5; 8 bases are shared with TRBD1. The CDR3 sequence: CASSKDRAQPQHF. The CDR3 DNA reads as TGCGCCAGCAGCAAGGACAGGGCTCAGCCCCAGCATTTT.